The 6 T cell receptor beta chains given below trace back to one sample, sequenced in a study of T cell repertoires in ileal Crohn's disease. The assay was immunoSEQ multiplex PCR, and TCRdb's table has in-frame clones only and misses some. Among about 16,000 clones listed, around 70% were seen once. Documented time point: neoterminal ileum biopsy at postoperative endoscopy, about 6 months after surgery. The sample was ileal tissue. The receptor source for this set is an adult with Crohn's disease.

There are a few counts of this clone. This chain connects TRBV9 to TRBJ2-1; possibly TRBD2 for D (5 bases). The V gene lost 4 bases and the J gene lost 3 bases, with 11 bases spanning the gap. The CDR3 runs 14 residues. CDR1 is SGDLS and CDR2 is YYNGEE in the germline V gene. As DNA, the CDR3 is TGTGCCAGCAGCCCGGCAGGACTCTACAATGAGCAGTTCTTC. Encoded protein: CASSPAGLYNEQFF.

The chain combines TRBV2 with TRBJ2-1; D may be TRBD2 (5 bases). Germline V gives CDR1 SNHLY, CDR2 FYNNEI. Trimming pared 4 bases from V and 1 base from J, leaving 8 bases between. The CDR3 extends over 14 amino acids. The CDR3 region has the DNA TGTGCCAGCAGTGTTGGCGGGTCCTACAATGAGCAGTTCTTC. Translated, it gives CASSVGGSYNEQFF.

This chain links TRBV2 with TRBJ2-5; D is perhaps TRBD2 (5 bases). The last part of the DNA fits TRBJ2-7 better; the J call may be wrong. CDR3 length: 13 amino acids. CDR1 and CDR2 from the germline V gene are SNHLY and FYNNEI. CDR3 nucleotide sequence: TGTGCCAGCAGTGGAGGGTTGGCCTACGAGCAGTACTTC. Its translation is CASSGGLAYEQYF.

V usage is TRBV27 and J usage is TRBJ2-5; D is possibly TRBD2 (5 bases). The CDR3 has 13 residues. Trimming pared 2 bases from V and 4 bases from J, leaving 8 bases between. Germline V gene data show CDR1 as MNHEY and CDR2 as SMNVEV (reference sequence). CDR3 DNA sequence: TGTGCCAGCAGTTTAGATGCGGGAGAGACCCAGTACTTC. Encoded protein: CASSLDAGETQYF.

The V call is TRBV27, the J call TRBJ1-2; D call uncertain. Trimming pared 5 bases from V and 8 bases from J, leaving 15 bases between. The germline V gene has CDR1 MNHEY and CDR2 SMNVEV (reference sequence). The CDR3 runs 13 residues. CDR3 DNA sequence: TGTGCCAGCAGTCTTACACCTGGTCAAGGCTACACCTTC. Encoded protein: CASSLTPGQGYTF.

This chain connects TRBV19 to TRBJ2-1; 9 bases agree with TRBD2. Trimming removed 11 bases from V and 8 bases from J; junction bases left unmatched: 10. The CDR3 extends over 13 amino acids. The germline gives CDR1 LNHDA, CDR2 SQIVND (reference sequence). The DNA of the CDR3 is TGTGCCTGCTCCGGGACTAGCTGGGATGAGCAGTTCTTC. Encoded protein: CACSGTSWDEQFF.